The 28 T cell receptor beta chains given below trace back to one sample, sequenced in a study of shared clonotypes between healthy human individuals. Clones were read by immunoSEQ multiplex PCR, and TCRdb kept only the in-frame ones, dropping some. The table shows 700,000 or so clones, with about two thirds occurring only once. The sequencing input was memory CD4+ T cells sorted from blood. As for subset: CD45RA-negative fraction. These receptors came from a woman in her thirties in good health.

This chain connects TRBV28 to TRBJ1-2, with D perhaps TRBD1 (6 bases). Deletions cut 1 base from V and 3 bases from J, with 6 bases between. Germline assignment: CDR1 MDHEN and CDR2 SYDVKM. The CDR3 runs to 13 residues. Here the CDR3 reads CASSLYRDYGYTF. DNA for the CDR3: TGTGCCAGCAGTTTATACAGGGACTATGGCTACACCTTC.

In this sample, this clone turned up a few times. The V gene is TRBV11-3, the J gene TRBJ1-5, with D perhaps TRBD1 (5 bases). Trimming took 4 bases from V and 5 from J, leaving 24 bases between them. CDR1 is SGHNT and CDR2 is YENEEA in the germline V gene. The CDR3 contains 18 residues. CDR3 amino acids: CASSSEPTAGGSDQPQHF. CDR3 DNA: TGTGCCAGCAGCTCTGAACCCACAGCCGGGGGTAGTGATCAGCCCCAGCATTTT.

This clone has a single count. The V gene is TRBV7-8, the J gene TRBJ1-4; 7 bases are a match to TRBD1. CDR1 is SGHVS and CDR2 is FQNEAQ in the germline V gene. The CDR3 totals 18 residues. With 2 bases clipped from V and 0 bases from J, the junction kept 9 bases outside the gene matches. DNA of the CDR3: TGTGCCAGCAGCTTACATTCTAGGGGGCAGGCAACTAATGAAAAACTGTTTTTT. It translates to CASSLHSRGQATNEKLFF.

This chain joins TRBV11-2 and TRBJ2-5, with unresolved D. Germline V gene sequence: CDR1 SGHAT, CDR2 FQNNGV. The CDR3 sequence is 19 residues long. V was pared by 2 bases and J by 0 bases, with 22 bases between. CDR3 coding DNA: TGTGCCAGCAGCTTACGCCGCTATCCCGGGCGGTCGTACCAAGAGACCCAGTACTTC. It translates to CASSLRRYPGRSYQETQYF.

The rearrangement uses TRBV28 and TRBJ1-5, with no clear D. Trimming removed 2 bases at V and 7 bases at J, with 21 bases between. This CDR3 is 17 amino acids long. Looked up from germline, CDR1 is MDHEN and CDR2 is SYDVKM. The CDR3 loop is CASSLGGGTRLVQPQHF. The CDR3 DNA sequence: TGTGCCAGCAGTTTAGGAGGAGGTACCCGCCTTGTACAGCCCCAGCATTTT.

V usage is TRBV29-1 and J usage is TRBJ2-7; the D gene is possibly TRBD2 (6 bases). Trimming removed 5 bases from V and 5 bases from J, with 16 bases in between. The CDR3 totals 13 residues. Looked up from germline, CDR1 is SQVTM and CDR2 is ANQGSEA. CDR3 coding DNA: TGCAGCGTTTATGTGGGGACTTGGAACGAGCAGTACTTC. This encodes CSVYVGTWNEQYF.

As regards this clone: The junction does not match germline at one end; this may be a read error. The gene calls are TRBV28 and TRBJ2-2, with 9 positions matching TRBD2. The CDR3 totals 15 residues. The V gene's germline CDR1 is MDHEN and CDR2 SYDVKM. This CDR3 reads CASNLAGARTGELFF. DNA for the CDR3: TGTGCCAGCAATTTAGCGGGAGCGAGAACCGGGGAGCTGTTTTTT.

A few counts support this clone. V gene TRBV2 combines with J gene TRBJ2-7; D unclear. V lost 8 bases, J lost 0 bases, and 8 bases lay in between. The CDR3 loop spans 12 amino acids. Germline CDR1 reads SNHLY; CDR2 reads FYNNEI. CDR3 sequence: CASQQSSYEQYF. CDR3 nucleotide sequence: TGTGCCAGCCAACAGTCCTCCTACGAGCAGTACTTC.

In this sample, this clone turned up a few times. CDR3 nucleotide sequence: TGCGCCAGCGGCCTTGGGGGCGCTGATGGCTACACCTTC. Translated: CASGLGGADGYTF. This rearrangement joins TRBV23-1 to TRBJ1-2; a weak D match, TRBD1 (6 bases). TRBV23-1 is placed among ORFs of uncertain function. With 8 bases removed from V and 6 bases from J, the gap between germline ends came to 16 bases. This CDR3 is 13 amino acids long.

V gene TRBV28 combines with J gene TRBJ2-7; unclear D gene. With 10 bases removed from V and 2 bases from J, the gap between germline ends came to 12 bases. The CDR3 contains 12 residues. Germline V gene lookup returns CDR1 MDHEN and CDR2 SYDVKM. CDR3 bases: TGTGCCACCAACTCGGTAACCTACGAGCAGTACTTC. It is translated as CATNSVTYEQYF.

This clone appeared a single time. This rearrangement joins TRBV5-4 to TRBJ2-1, with D possibly being TRBD1 (6 bases). This CDR3 comprises 16 residues. The ends were cut back, 0 bases at V and 0 bases at J, with 10 bases in the middle. Germline values: CDR1 SGHNT, CDR2 YYREEE (reference sequence). The CDR3, as DNA: TGTGCCAGCAGCTTGGCCTTGGACAGCTCCTACAATGAGCAGTTCTTC. Translated: CASSLALDSSYNEQFF.

The chain links TRBV11-3 to TRBJ1-1; the D gene is possibly TRBD1 (5 bases). Germline V gene lookup returns CDR1 SGHNT and CDR2 YENEEA. This CDR3 contains 14 residues. V lost 5 bases and J 1 base, leaving 11 bases between the germline ends. This CDR3 reads CASSPNGANTEAFF. DNA of the CDR3: TGTGCCAGCAGCCCCAATGGGGCGAACACTGAAGCTTTCTTT.

A word on this clone: At one of its ends the junction is not consistent with the germline gene, which may arise from a read error. The same CDR3 is also encoded by other DNA sequences in this sample. The chain couples TRBV4-2 to TRBJ2-7; 9 bases align to TRBD2. Germline V gene data show CDR1 as LGHNA and CDR2 as YNFKEQ. This CDR3 has 14 residues. CDR3 sequence (DNA): TGTGCTAGCAGCCAAGATCTAGCGGGAAGCGAGCAGTACTTC. Translation gives CASSQDLAGSEQYF.

This chain connects TRBV5-1 to TRBJ2-7; the match to TRBD1 covers 9 bases. The CDR3 covers 14 residues. Looked up from germline, CDR1 is SGHRS and CDR2 is YFSETQ. The V segment lost 3 bases and the J segment 1 base; nucleotides outside the gene matches: 2. This CDR3 is CASSSTGGSYEQYF. CDR3 bases: TGCGCCAGCAGCTCGACAGGGGGGTCCTACGAGCAGTACTTC.

The V and J genes are TRBV4-1 and TRBJ2-7, with 10 bases aligning to TRBD1. CDR1 and CDR2 from the germline V gene are MGHRA and YSYEKL. This CDR3 comprises 17 residues. V lost 0 bases to trimming and J lost 5 bases; unmatched junction nucleotides: 10. CDR3 residues: CASSQDRGRDRGHEQYF. DNA for the CDR3: TGCGCCAGCAGCCAAGATCGGGGACGCGACAGGGGGCACGAGCAGTACTTC.

The chain recombines TRBV5-1 with TRBJ2-7; 12 nucleotides align to TRBD1. Trimming at V came to 4 bases and at J to 2 bases, leaving 4 bases not matched to a gene. CDR1 and CDR2 (germline): SGHRS, YFSETQ. This CDR3 comprises 15 residues. This CDR3 is CASSRDRGLPYEQYF. CDR3 coding DNA: TGCGCCAGCAGCCGGGACAGGGGGCTTCCCTACGAGCAGTACTTC.

The chain couples TRBV28 to TRBJ2-7; the D gene is possibly TRBD1 (6 bases). There are 14 residues in the CDR3. Per the germline V gene, CDR1 is MDHEN and CDR2 is SYDVKM. V dropped 6 bases and J dropped 4 bases, with 16 bases sitting between them. Here the CDR3 reads CASRGQQGQYEQYF. CDR3 nucleotide sequence: TGTGCCAGCAGGGGACAACAGGGTCAGTACGAGCAGTACTTC.

This sequence joins TRBV11-2 and TRBJ2-5, with a weak D call TRBD2 (6 bases). The germline V gene has CDR1 SGHAT and CDR2 FQNNGV. The CDR3 totals 16 residues. The germline V and J ends were trimmed by 6 bases and 5 bases, with 22 bases remaining between them. The CDR3 DNA is TGTGCCAGCAGTATCACGAGGCTGGGAGGCGGGGAGACCCAGTACTTC. Its translation: CASSITRLGGGETQYF.

The chain links TRBV18 to TRBJ2-5; the D is unclear. The germline V and J ends were trimmed by 4 bases and 1 base, with 13 bases remaining between them. Germline V gene data show CDR1 as KGHSH and CDR2 as LQKENI. CDR3 length: 15 amino acids. This CDR3 is CASSLRTGTQETQYF. CDR3 DNA: TGTGCCAGCTCACTCAGGACGGGTACCCAAGAGACCCAGTACTTC.

The chain uses TRBV5-1 and TRBJ2-1; 7 bases agree with TRBD2. The V segment lost 0 bases and the J segment 3 bases; nucleotides outside the gene matches: 3. Germline V gene sequence: CDR1 SGHRS, CDR2 YFSETQ. This CDR3 spans 15 amino acids. CDR3 nucleotide sequence: TGCGCCAGCAGCTTGGGCGGGACTATCTACAATGAGCAGTTCTTC. Its translation is CASSLGGTIYNEQFF.

The chain employs TRBV18 and TRBJ2-7; D assignment may be TRBD1 or TRBD2 (5 bases each). The V gene lost 6 bases and the J gene lost 2 bases, with 14 bases spanning the gap. The CDR3 loop spans 14 amino acids. Germline V gene sequence: CDR1 KGHSH, CDR2 LQKENI. The chain's CDR3 is CASSVRDGPYEQYF. The CDR3 DNA follows: TGTGCCAGCTCGGTCCGGGACGGACCCTACGAGCAGTACTTC.

In its sample, this clone was seen many times. The V gene is TRBV15, the J gene TRBJ1-3; 9 bases agree with TRBD1. This CDR3 has 14 residues. Per germline, CDR1 LNHNV and CDR2 YYDKDF (reference sequence). Trimming cost V 3 bases and J 8 bases; bases outside gene matches: 5. The CDR3 sequence is CATSRGTGTDTIYF. CDR3 sequence (DNA): TGTGCCACCAGCAGGGGGACAGGGACGGACACCATATATTTT.

J is TRBJ2-3 and V is TRBV27, with D possibly TRBD2 on 5 matching bases. CDR1 is MNHEY, CDR2 SMNVEV, per germline (reference sequence). The germline V and J ends were trimmed by 4 bases and 5 bases, with 7 bases remaining between them. CDR3 size: 12 residues. Written as DNA, the CDR3 is TGTGCCAGCAGTTCGAGCGGAGATACGCAGTATTTT. Residues: CASSSSGDTQYF.

The chain carries TRBV4-2 and TRBJ2-3, with a weak D call TRBD1 (5 bases). The CDR3 covers 17 residues. Germline V gene data show CDR1 as LGHNA and CDR2 as YNFKEQ. V was shortened by 4 bases and J by 2 bases, with 19 bases between the two germline ends. In DNA, the CDR3 is TGTGCCAGCAGCCTCCACCTTCAAGGGGTACCCACAGATACGCAGTATTTT. Protein sequence: CASSLHLQGVPTDTQYF.

This clone was seen only a few times. The V gene is TRBV10-2, the J gene TRBJ2-7; TRBD2 might be the D (5 bases). V dropped 8 bases and J dropped 2 bases, with 10 bases sitting between them. CDR3 length: 12 residues. Germline V gene sequence: CDR1 WSHSY, CDR2 SAAADI. The CDR3 is CASWSGTYEQYF. CDR3 DNA sequence: TGCGCCAGCTGGAGCGGTACCTACGAGCAGTACTTC.

The chain couples TRBV7-9 to TRBJ2-1, with 7 bases lining up with TRBD2. Looked up from germline, CDR1 is SEHNR and CDR2 is FQNEAQ (reference sequence). The CDR3 totals 14 residues. V lost 4 bases, J lost 7 bases, and 7 bases stayed unmatched. This CDR3 reads CASSYGRVRNEQFF. In DNA form, the CDR3 reads TGTGCCAGCAGCTATGGGAGGGTAAGGAATGAGCAGTTCTTC.

The chain has TRBV19 and TRBJ2-2, with D possibly matching TRBD1 (5 bases). Trimming took off 9 bases at V and 3 bases at J, with 17 bases between the two ends. The germline gives CDR1 LNHDA, CDR2 SQIVND (reference sequence). The CDR3 runs to 15 residues. The CDR3 is CARPERRGDTGELFF. The DNA of the CDR3 is TGTGCCAGACCCGAGAGAAGGGGCGACACCGGGGAGCTGTTTTTT. Complete variable domain (other parts from reference TRBV19 and TRBJ2-2): DGGITQSPKYLFRKEGQNVTLSCEQNLNHDAMYWYRQDPGQGLRLIYYSQIVNDFQKGDIAEGYSVSREKKESFPLTVTSAQKNPTAFYLCARPERRGDTGELFFGEGSRLTVL.

The chain carries TRBV5-1 and TRBJ1-1; tentative D call: TRBD1 (6 bases). The germline gives CDR1 SGHRS, CDR2 YFSETQ. The CDR3 consists of 14 residues. Trimming shortened V by 6 bases and J by 1 base, and 13 bases separated the two germline ends. CDR3 protein: CASTYADRNTEAFF. The CDR3 DNA sequence: TGCGCCAGCACCTACGCGGACAGGAACACTGAAGCTTTCTTT.